The rows below give T cell receptor beta chains drawn from one sample of a study of T cells in Graves' hyperthyroidism and ophthalmopathy. TCRdb itself ran the multiplex PCR reads through MiXCR, one entry per CDR3 protein. The table lists roughly 720,000 distinct CDR3 sequences, approximately 15% of them singletons, with 15% to 19% in the top ten. The sample was blood. The receptors derive from a man aged 45-65 years with Graves' hyperthyroidism. Each CDR3 is given with its conserved first and last residue. A D gene is named only where the DNA matches it firmly. A row's size may be missing; if present it is once, few, many or a size class.

CASADSGTYNEQFF	TGTGCCAGCGCCGATAGCGGGACCTACAATGAGCAGTTCTTC	many	TRBD2	TRBV12-3/TRBV12-4	TRBJ2-1
CASSSSLAGAGEQYF	TGTGCCAGCAGCTCATCACTAGCGGGAGCAGGGGAGCAGTACTTC	many	TRBD2	TRBV28	TRBJ2-7
CASSKTSGGPFNTDTQYF	TGTGCCAGCAGCAAAACCTCGGGGGGACCCTTTAACACAGATACGCAGTATTTT	.	TRBD2	TRBV7-8	TRBJ2-3
CASSWGQNSDDNEQFF	TGTGCCAGCAGTTGGGGACAGAACAGCGACGACAATGAGCAGTTCTTC	few	TRBD1	TRBV6-2/TRBV6-3	TRBJ2-1
CAWSPPPGNEQFF	TGTGCCTGGAGTCCCCCGCCGGGCAATGAGCAGTTCTTC	many	.	TRBV30	TRBJ2-1
CASSLPGLDTQYF	TGTGCCAGCAGTTTACCGGGTTTGGATACGCAGTATTTT	.	.	TRBV27	TRBJ2-3
CASSLRPVAGGQETQYF	TGTGCCAGCAGCTTAAGACCCGTAGCGGGAGGCCAAGAGACCCAGTACTTC	few	TRBD2	TRBV7-2	TRBJ2-5
CASNPGQNYEQYF	TGTGCCAGCAACCCGGGACAGAATTACGAGCAGTACTTC	.	TRBD1	TRBV28	TRBJ2-7
CASSLGVAGAHEQFF	TGTGCCAGCAGCTTGGGGGTAGCGGGAGCACATGAGCAGTTCTTC	many	TRBD2	TRBV11-3	TRBJ2-1
CASSDFDRVSQPQHF	TGTGCCAGCAGTGATTTCGACAGGGTTTCCCAGCCCCAGCATTTT	once	TRBD1	TRBV6-1	TRBJ1-5
CASRVNSRDYQETQYF	TGCGCCAGCAGGGTAAATAGCCGGGACTACCAAGAGACCCAGTACTTC	many	.	TRBV5-1	TRBJ2-5
CASSTYLTRGYEQYF	TGTGCCAGCAGTACATATCTTACCAGGGGTTACGAGCAGTACTTC	.	.	TRBV6-1	TRBJ2-7
CASSSPGESSYEQYF	TGTGCCAGCAGTTCCCCAGGGGAAAGCTCCTACGAGCAGTACTTC	many	.	TRBV28	TRBJ2-7
CASELSYEQYF	TGTGCCAGCGAACTATCCTACGAGCAGTACTTC	many	.	TRBV27	TRBJ2-7
CASRRLAHTGELFF	TGTGCCAGCAGGCGACTAGCGCACACCGGGGAGCTGTTTTTT	.	TRBD2	TRBV11-3	TRBJ2-2
CAISESTGADEQYF	TGTGCCATCAGTGAGTCGACGGGAGCGGACGAGCAGTACTTC	many	.	TRBV10-3	TRBJ2-7
CASSLSSGRNEQFF	TGTGCCAGCAGCTTATCCTCAGGGCGGAATGAGCAGTTCTTC	many	.	TRBV7-9	TRBJ2-1
CASSLSDRGEETQYF	TGTGCCAGCAGTTTAAGTGACAGGGGAGAGGAGACCCAGTACTTC	few	TRBD1	TRBV12-3/TRBV12-4	TRBJ2-5
CASSPVNVYNEQFF	TGTGCCAGCTCACCGGTGAACGTCTACAATGAGCAGTTCTTC	.	.	TRBV18	TRBJ2-1
CASSQGMGGTEAFF	TGTGCCAGCAGCCAGGGTATGGGGGGCACTGAAGCTTTCTTT	few	.	TRBV6-1	TRBJ1-1
CASKTGLYNEQFF	TGTGCCAGCAAGACAGGGTTGTACAATGAGCAGTTCTTC	many	TRBD1	TRBV28	TRBJ2-1
CASSQDRSGSYNEQFF	TGTGCCAGCAGCCAAGATAGGTCCGGGAGCTACAATGAGCAGTTCTTC	many	.	TRBV4-2	TRBJ2-1
CASSLGVGLAIRETQYF	TGCGCCAGCAGCTTGGGCGTGGGACTAGCGATCAGAGAGACCCAGTACTTC	.	TRBD2	TRBV5-1	TRBJ2-5
CASSERGQNSPLHF	TGTGCCAGCAGTGAAAGGGGGCAAAATTCACCCCTCCACTTT	many	TRBD1	TRBV2	TRBJ1-6
CASSGKGGGKQYF	TGTGCCAGCAGTGGAAAGGGGGGGGGGAAGCAGTACTTC	few	.	TRBV6-1	TRBJ2-7
CASSPGEYEQYF	TGTGCCAGTAGTCCGGGTGAATACGAGCAGTACTTC	few	.	TRBV19	TRBJ2-7
CASSPARGGQETQYF	TGTGCCAGCAGCCCCGCTCGCGGCGGCCAAGAGACCCAGTACTTC	many	.	TRBV3-1	TRBJ2-5
CSATTLSSYNEQFF	TGCAGCGCGACCACCCTAAGTTCCTACAATGAGCAGTTCTTC	few	.	TRBV29-1	TRBJ2-1
CATTGRDRETYEQYF	TGCGCCACCACCGGAAGGGACAGGGAAACCTACGAGCAGTACTTC	.	TRBD1	TRBV10-2	TRBJ2-7
CASSGPGTSGTTDTQYF	TGTGCCAGCAGCGGCCCCGGGACTAGCGGGACCACAGATACGCAGTATTTT	many	TRBD2	TRBV13	TRBJ2-3
CASRMGTQYF	TGTGCCAGCCGGATGGGGACGCAGTATTTT	.	.	TRBV28	TRBJ2-3
CATSGVGSGANVLTF	TGTGCCACCAGTGGGGTGGGCTCTGGGGCCAACGTCCTGACTTTC	many	.	TRBV24-1	TRBJ2-6
CASSLGEGIKLFF	TGTGCCAGCAGCTTAGGGGAGGGAATCAAACTGTTTTTT	few	.	TRBV7-9	TRBJ1-4
CASSISGASQYF	TGTGCCAGCAGCATAAGCGGTGCTTCGCAGTATTTT	few	.	TRBV7-6	TRBJ2-3